The 11 T cell receptor beta chains presented below share a single source sample, sequenced in a study of brain T cells in children with intractable seizures. Repertoires were generated with immunoSEQ multiplex PCR, while TCRdb's copy carries only in-frame clones and drops some. The table has hundreds of thousands of clones, more than 85% seen once. Time point denoted: blood from clinic visit 5 months post-surgery; TSC patient then seizure free. The sample here was peripheral blood, taken 4 to 6 months after surgery. The receptors shown here come from a boy in the first two years of life with tuberous sclerosis and intractable seizures.

V and J are TRBV10-3 and TRBJ2-3; possible D gene TRBD2, 6 bases. The germline V gene encodes CDR1 ENHRY and CDR2 SYGVKD. V lost 0 bases, J lost 3 bases, and 13 bases lay in between. CDR3 length: 16 residues. The CDR3 loop reads CAISESPRGRTDTQYF. The CDR3 DNA reads as TGTGCCATCAGTGAGTCTCCACGGGGGAGAACAGATACGCAGTATTTT.

V gene TRBV6-1 combines with J gene TRBJ1-3; 8 nucleotides line up with TRBD1. Germline-derived CDR1 and CDR2 are MNHNS and SASEGT. The CDR3 has 16 residues. J lost 1 base, V lost 1 base, and 3 bases had no gene match. CDR3 amino acids: CASSEGTGWSGNTIYF. The CDR3 DNA reads as TGTGCCAGCAGTGAAGGGACAGGGTGGTCTGGAAACACCATATATTTT.

The chain is built from TRBV7-6 and TRBJ2-5; D unclear. The CDR3 is 13 amino acids. Trimming took off 1 base at V and 3 bases at J, with 6 bases between the two ends. The germline CDR1 and CDR2 sequences are SGHVS and FNYEAQ. This chain's CDR3 is CASSLGHKETQYF. In DNA, the CDR3 is TGTGCCAGCAGCTTAGGGCATAAAGAGACCCAGTACTTC.

A single count supports this clone. An end of the junction differs from the germline gene, which may be a read error. This chain links TRBV2 with TRBJ1-1; D is ambiguous. Germline loops: CDR1 SNHLY, CDR2 FYNNEI. The CDR3 spans 12 residues. This chain's CDR3 is CASSDRSGPRNF. As DNA, the CDR3 is TGTGCCAGCAGCGACCGGAGCGGGCCGCGTAACTTT.

This clone was picked up a small number of times. CDR3 bases: TGCGCCAGCAGCCAAGAGTTGCGTAGGCGGTCCTCACCCCTCCACTTT. It translates to CASSQELRRRSSPLHF. The chain recombines TRBV4-1 with TRBJ1-6; D not resolved. V lost 0 bases to trimming and J lost 10 bases, with 16 bases between them. CDR3 length equals 16 residues. Germline V lookup: CDR1 MGHRA, CDR2 YSYEKL.

The V call is TRBV6-6, the J call TRBJ1-2; D may be TRBD1 (6 bases). The CDR3 is made up of 13 amino acids. Germline assignment: CDR1 MNHNY and CDR2 SVGAGI (reference sequence). Trimming left V 2 bases short and J 8 bases short, with 12 bases between. The CDR3 nucleotides are TGTGCCAGCAGTTACGCAGGGGAGGGCGGCTACACCTTC. This encodes CASSYAGEGGYTF.

This clone was detected once. The CDR3 bases are TGTGCCAGCAGCAGATCCTGGACAGGGTCATTTGCCGGGGAGCTGTTTTTT. Its translation: CASSRSWTGSFAGELFF. The V call is TRBV3-1 (or the pseudogene TRBV3-2), the J call TRBJ2-2; 8 nucleotides match TRBD1. The CDR3 consists of 17 residues. J lost 6 bases, V lost 5 bases, and 14 bases had no gene match. CDR1 and CDR2 (germline): LGHDT, YNNKEL (reference sequence).

This chain joins TRBV6-5 and TRBJ2-7; D call uncertain. The CDR3 runs 15 residues. With 0 bases removed from V and 7 bases from J, the gap between germline ends came to 16 bases. CDR1 MNHEY and CDR2 SVGAGI come from the germline V gene. CDR3 in DNA: TGTGCCAGCAGTTACTCGATGGCTATTCCCCGGGAGCAGTACTTC. This codes for CASSYSMAIPREQYF.

The CDR3, as DNA: TGTGCCAGCAGCTTAGAGACAGGGCCGAATCAGCCCCAGCATTTT. Translating gives CASSLETGPNQPQHF. The chain is built from TRBV7-2 and TRBJ1-5, with 7 bases fitting TRBD1. Germline V CDR1 and CDR2: SGHTA, FQGNSA. The CDR3 covers 15 residues. After removal of 1 base from V and 4 bases from J, the junction contained 4 bases not matched to a gene. The full variable domain, its missing parts supplied by reference TRBV7-2 and TRBJ1-5, is GAGVSQSPSNKVTEKGKDVELRCDPISGHTALYWYRQSLGQGLEFLIYFQGNSAPDKSGLPSDRFSAERTGGSVSTLTIQRTQQEDSAVYLCASSLETGPNQPQHFGDGTRLSIL.

As concerns this clone: This sample also contains other DNA sequences that code for the same CDR3. This chain joins TRBV20-1 and TRBJ2-7, with D hard to call. V was trimmed by 1 base and J by 6 bases, leaving 4 bases between them. Germline-derived CDR1 and CDR2 are DFQATT and SNEGSKA (reference sequence). The CDR3 covers 10 residues. DNA of the CDR3: TGCAGTGCTAGAGTAGGCGAGCAGTACTTC. Encoded protein: CSARVGEQYF.

The chain uses TRBV7-8 and TRBJ1-1; 7 bases are shared with TRBD1. Germline V gives CDR1 SGHVS, CDR2 FQNEAQ. The CDR3 is made up of 15 amino acids. V lost 5 bases to trimming and J lost 2 bases; unmatched junction nucleotides: 8. In DNA form, the CDR3 reads TGTGCCAGCAGCCCAGGGGGACAGCTTAACACTGAAGCTTTCTTT. This translates into CASSPGGQLNTEAFF.